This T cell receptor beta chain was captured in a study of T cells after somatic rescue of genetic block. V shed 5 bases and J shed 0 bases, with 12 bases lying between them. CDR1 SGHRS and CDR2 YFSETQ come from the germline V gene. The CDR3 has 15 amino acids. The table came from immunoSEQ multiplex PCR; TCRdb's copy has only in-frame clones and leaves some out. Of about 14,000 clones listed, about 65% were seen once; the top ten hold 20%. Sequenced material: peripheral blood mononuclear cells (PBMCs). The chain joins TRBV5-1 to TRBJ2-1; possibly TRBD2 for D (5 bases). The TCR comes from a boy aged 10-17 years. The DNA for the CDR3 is TGCGCCAGCAGTCCCCTAGCAAGCTCCTACAATGAGCAGTTCTTC. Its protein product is CASSPLASSYNEQFF.